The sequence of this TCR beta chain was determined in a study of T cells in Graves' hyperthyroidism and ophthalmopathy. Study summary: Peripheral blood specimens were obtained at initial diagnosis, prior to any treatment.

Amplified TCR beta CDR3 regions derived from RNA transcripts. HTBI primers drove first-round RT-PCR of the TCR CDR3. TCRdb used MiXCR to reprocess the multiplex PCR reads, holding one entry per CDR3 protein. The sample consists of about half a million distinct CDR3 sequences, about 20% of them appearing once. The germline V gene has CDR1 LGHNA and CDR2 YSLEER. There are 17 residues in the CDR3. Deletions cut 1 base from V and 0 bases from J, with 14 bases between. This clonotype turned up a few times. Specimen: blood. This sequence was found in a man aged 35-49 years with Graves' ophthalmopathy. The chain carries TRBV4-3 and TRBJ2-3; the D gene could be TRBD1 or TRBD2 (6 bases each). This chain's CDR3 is CASSQGGAGSSTDTQYF. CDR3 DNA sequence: TGCGCCAGCAGCCAAGGGGGGGCGGGTTCTAGCACAGATACGCAGTATTTT.